This T cell receptor beta chain is from a study of blood T cells in healthy people across ages. This CDR3 has 11 residues. The ends were cut back, 7 bases at V and 7 bases at J, with 10 bases in the middle. CDR1 is MNHEY and CDR2 is SVGAGI in the germline V gene. This clonotype was observed once. The authors ran a second PCR of about 6 to 11 cycles using a sample-barcoded 5' primer and a J-beta primer mix. One entry per CDR3 protein, called by TCRdb with MiXCR from the 5' RACE reads. The sample holds about 1,800,000 distinct CDR3 sequences; 25% to 30% are singletons and the top ten take roughly 8%. The V gene is TRBV6-5, the J gene TRBJ2-5, with D tentatively TRBD2 (5 bases). Sequenced input: blood. The TCR was taken from a woman aged 25 to 39 in good health. The CDR3 loop is CASTSGATQYF. The CDR3 bases are TGTGCCAGCACGAGCGGCGCGACCCAGTACTTC.